Shown below are 20 T cell receptor beta chains from a single sample sequenced in a study of CD8 T cells in Susac syndrome (dated by TCRdb to the late 2010s). Libraries were prepared through the immunoSEQ multiplex PCR assay. RNA was extracted using the RNeasy kit, and roughly 0.5 to 1 microgram was reverse transcribed with random hexamers. TCRdb reran the public reads through fastp at Q25 and MiXCR, keeping productive beta chains. For every CDR3 protein sequence, its rows merge into one entry that carries the most common genes and DNA. For this sample the table gives 150,000 or so distinct CDR3 sequences, of which 90% to 97% were detected only once. Around 0.13% of the sample is in the top ten clones. Source material: CD4+ T cells from PBMCs. The source of these receptors is a human donor with Susac syndrome.

This chain links TRBV30 with TRBJ2-3; no clear D gene. Germline V CDR1 and CDR2: GTSNPN, SVGIG (reference sequence). V lost 4 bases to trimming and J lost 0 bases, with 17 bases between them. This CDR3 comprises 16 residues. The CDR3 nucleotides are TGTGCCTGGACACGGTCCCTGCGCCCAAGCACAGATACGCAGTATTTT. Its protein is CAWTRSLRPSTDTQYF.

The chain has TRBV19 and TRBJ1-5; D possibly corresponds to TRBD1 (5 bases). The CDR3 contains 13 residues. V dropped 3 bases and J dropped 10 bases, with 13 bases sitting between them. Germline V gene sequence: CDR1 LNHDA, CDR2 SQIVND (reference sequence). CDR3 nucleotide sequence: TGTGCCAGTAGTATCGGGCCCCAGGGACCCCAGCATTTT. Translation: CASSIGPQGPQHF.

This rearrangement joins TRBV19 to TRBJ1-4; D not certain. Germline V lookup: CDR1 LNHDA, CDR2 SQIVND (reference sequence). This CDR3 comprises 13 residues. With 5 bases removed from V and 5 bases from J, the gap between germline ends came to 9 bases. CDR3 DNA sequence: TGTGCCAGTAGTGGAGGACCAAATGAAAAACTGTTTTTT. Translating gives CASSGGPNEKLFF.

The rearrangement joins TRBV9 to TRBJ1-3; 11 bases are a match to TRBD1. The germline V gene has CDR1 SGDLS and CDR2 YYNGEE. The CDR3 has 21 residues. With V trimmed by 1 base and J by 2 bases, 17 bases remained unmatched. CDR3 in DNA: TGTGCCAGCAGCGTACCACAAATACCGGGACAGGGGGGATTGACTGGAAACACCATATATTTT. Translating gives CASSVPQIPGQGGLTGNTIYF. The variable domain in full, with the rest retrieved from reference TRBV9 and TRBJ1-3, is DSGVTQTPKHLITATGQRVTLRCSPRSGDLSVYWYQQSLDQGLQFLIQYYNGEERAKGNILERFSAQQFPDLHSELNLSSLELGDSALYFCASSVPQIPGQGGLTGNTIYFGEGSWLTVV.

V gene TRBV20-1 combines with J gene TRBJ1-2; D unresolved. Per the germline V gene, CDR1 is DFQATT and CDR2 is SNEGSKA (reference sequence). The CDR3 is made up of 14 amino acids. The V gene lost 6 bases and the J gene lost 4 bases, with 18 bases spanning the gap. The CDR3 DNA reads as TGCAGTGCCCAACCCCCGGGAGATGGCTATGGCTACACCTTC. Residues: CSAQPPGDGYGYTF.

The chain employs TRBV12-3 or TRBV12-4 and TRBJ1-4; 7 bases are shared with TRBD1. After removal of 6 bases from V and 8 bases from J, the junction contained 9 bases not matched to a gene. The CDR3 contains 14 residues. Here the CDR3 reads CASRLEGAGEKLFF. DNA for the CDR3: TGTGCCAGCAGACTGGAGGGGGCAGGGGAAAAACTGTTTTTT.

The chain links TRBV24-1 to TRBJ2-3, with D possibly being TRBD1 (5 bases). The V and J ends lost 4 bases and 9 bases respectively, with 7 bases between them. CDR3 length: 11 amino acids. Germline-derived CDR1 and CDR2 are KGHDR and SFDVKD. This chain's CDR3 is CATSDDRTQYF. CDR3 nucleotide sequence: TGTGCCACCAGTGACGACAGAACGCAGTATTTT.

This sequence joins TRBV30 and TRBJ2-5; no clear D gene. Trimming took 5 bases from V and 0 from J, leaving 13 bases between them. Germline V gives CDR1 GTSNPN, CDR2 SVGIG (reference sequence). The CDR3 is 14 residues long. CDR3 sequence reads: CAWGRWNYQETQYF. DNA for the CDR3: TGTGCCTGGGGTCGGTGGAATTACCAAGAGACCCAGTACTTC.

The chain has TRBV6-2 or TRBV6-3 and TRBJ1-1, with D unresolved. V shed 8 bases and J shed 0 bases, with 16 bases lying between them. The CDR3 runs to 15 residues. Germline V gene sequence: CDR1 MNHEY, CDR2 SVGEGT. The CDR3 nucleotides are TGTGCCAGCGCTCGACGTGTCGTGATGAACACTGAAGCTTTCTTT. It codes for CASARRVVMNTEAFF.

Worth noting for this clonotype: Germline is not matched at one junction end, which may reflect a read error. V gene TRBV20-1 combines with J gene TRBJ1-1; the D is unclear. Germline values: CDR1 DFQATT, CDR2 SNEGSKA (reference sequence). The CDR3 runs to 11 residues. CDR3 bases: TGCAGTGCTAGAATCCAGGTCGTGGATCTCTTT. Encoded protein: CSARIQVVDLF.

The J gene is TRBJ2-5, the V gene TRBV5-1, with D possibly TRBD1 on 6 matching bases. V dropped 4 bases and J dropped 1 base, with 23 bases sitting between them. The V gene's germline CDR1 is SGHRS and CDR2 YFSETQ. The CDR3 length is 18 residues. In nucleotides, the CDR3 is TGCGCCAGCAGCCTGGTAAGGACAGCGCCTTACACCCAAGAGACCCAGTACTTC. It is translated as CASSLVRTAPYTQETQYF.

The rearrangement uses TRBV6-6 and TRBJ2-2; D possibly corresponds to TRBD1 (5 bases). CDR3 length: 16 amino acids. Deletions cut 6 bases from V and 3 bases from J, with 17 bases between. CDR1 and CDR2 (germline): MNHNY, SVGAGI (reference sequence). CDR3 sequence reads: CASRTRAGVDTGELFF. DNA of the CDR3: TGTGCCAGCAGGACCAGGGCCGGCGTGGACACCGGGGAGCTGTTTTTT.

The J gene is TRBJ2-2, the V gene TRBV28; maybe TRBD1 (7 bases). V lost 3 bases and J 4 bases, leaving 12 bases between the germline ends. The CDR3 covers 15 residues. CDR1 and CDR2 from the germline V gene are MDHEN and SYDVKM. The CDR3 is CASSLWQGGTGELFF. CDR3 DNA: TGTGCCAGCAGTTTGTGGCAGGGGGGCACCGGGGAGCTGTTTTTT.

This clonotype came up once. The chain has TRBV29-1 and TRBJ2-1; D is tentatively TRBD1 or TRBD2 (5 bases each). CDR1 is SQVTM and CDR2 is ANQGSEA in the germline V gene. There are 13 residues in the CDR3. Trimming removed 7 bases at V and 4 bases at J, with 14 bases between. As DNA, the CDR3 is TGCAGCGGAGGCCGGGACGTATACAATGAGCAGTTCTTC. It is translated as CSGGRDVYNEQFF.

The rearrangement uses TRBV19 and TRBJ2-7; D tentatively fits TRBD1 or TRBD2 (5 bases each). V was shortened by 3 bases and J by 2 bases, with 14 bases between the two germline ends. Germline CDR1 reads LNHDA; CDR2 reads SQIVND (reference sequence). There are 15 residues in the CDR3. The CDR3 is CASSMFVGTTYEQYF. The CDR3 coding sequence is TGTGCCAGTAGTATGTTCGTGGGGACGACCTACGAGCAGTACTTC.

The chain is built from TRBV9 and TRBJ2-7; D is perhaps TRBD2 (6 bases). Trimming pared 2 bases from V and 2 bases from J, leaving 14 bases between. The CDR3 sequence is 15 residues long. The germline V gene has CDR1 SGDLS and CDR2 YYNGEE. The chain's CDR3 is CASSVAEGSPYEQYF. CDR3 coding DNA: TGTGCCAGCAGCGTCGCGGAGGGGAGTCCCTACGAGCAGTACTTC. The whole variable domain, filled in from reference TRBV9 and TRBJ2-7, reads DSGVTQTPKHLITATGQRVTLRCSPRSGDLSVYWYQQSLDQGLQFLIQYYNGEERAKGNILERFSAQQFPDLHSELNLSSLELGDSALYFCASSVAEGSPYEQYFGPGTRLTVT.

This rearrangement joins TRBV28 to TRBJ2-7; D unclear. V was cut by 3 bases and J by 4 bases, with 7 bases left in between. There are 12 residues in the CDR3. Germline CDR1 is MDHEN and CDR2 is SYDVKM. CDR3: CASSFDEYEQYF. In DNA form, the CDR3 reads TGTGCCAGCAGTTTCGACGAGTACGAGCAGTACTTC.

This chain links TRBV5-7 with TRBJ2-6; a weak D match, TRBD2 (6 bases). Being an ORF, TRBV5-7 has a function that is uncertain. The CDR3 runs to 16 residues. V dropped 1 base and J dropped 8 bases, with 16 bases sitting between them. This chain's CDR3 is CASSLNRGGAPNVLTF. CDR3 DNA sequence: TGTGCCAGCAGCTTGAATAGAGGAGGGGCTCCCAACGTCCTGACTTTC.

The chain uses TRBV20-1 and TRBJ2-5, with a weak D call TRBD1 (6 bases). Germline CDR1 and CDR2: DFQATT and SNEGSKA (reference sequence). Trimming took off 3 bases at V and 0 bases at J, with 11 bases between the two ends. The CDR3 runs to 14 residues. DNA for the CDR3: TGCAGTGCTAGCCCGACAGGCCACCAAGAGACCCAGTACTTC. This translates into CSASPTGHQETQYF.

This chain joins TRBV29-1 and TRBJ2-1; a possible D gene is TRBD2 (7 bases). In germline, CDR1 is SQVTM, CDR2 ANQGSEA. V was pared by 8 bases and J by 9 bases, with 20 bases between. This CDR3 is 13 amino acids long. CDR3 region: CSSKGEGGSEQFF. CDR3 DNA: TGCAGCTCTAAGGGTGAGGGGGGGAGTGAGCAGTTCTTC.